The 5 T cell receptor beta chains below all came from one sample that was sequenced in a study of identical twins. TCRdb re-called the 5' RACE reads through MiXCR, storing one row per CDR3 protein. This repertoire shows about 340,000 distinct CDR3 sequences, approximately 8.7% found once; its top ten account for 7.5% to 9.5%. The sequenced sample was naive T cells sorted from blood. These receptor sequences come from a woman in her forties or fifties in good health.

This chain joins TRBV6-1 and TRBJ2-7; no definite D call. The germline V gene encodes CDR1 MNHNS and CDR2 SASEGT. Trimming removed 10 bases from V and 3 bases from J, with 10 bases in between. CDR3 size: 11 residues. The CDR3 region is CATRMFYEQYV. DNA of the CDR3: TGTGCCACCAGGATGTTCTACGAGCAGTACGTC.

At least ten counts were recorded for this clonotype. This rearrangement joins TRBV4-1 to TRBJ2-3; 9 bases align to TRBD1. The V gene end was trimmed by 5 bases and the J gene end by 5 bases; junction bases not matched to a gene: 2. Per the germline V gene, CDR1 is MGHRA and CDR2 is YSYEKL. The CDR3 length is 13 residues. The CDR3 spells CASSMTGGDTQYF. DNA of the CDR3: TGCGCCAGCAGCATGACAGGGGGAGATACGCAGTATTTT.

This chain links TRBV12-3 or TRBV12-4 with TRBJ1-2; D is unclear. V shed 8 bases and J shed 4 bases, with 8 bases lying between them. The CDR3 length is 11 residues. The CDR3 nucleotides are TGTGCCAGCTATCGCCTCTATGGCTACACCTTC. Protein: CASYRLYGYTF.

The gene calls are TRBV29-1 and TRBJ1-3, with D unresolved. Trimming stripped 4 bases from V and 2 bases from J, with 6 bases between. CDR1 is SQVTM, CDR2 ANQGSEA, per germline. This CDR3 is 12 amino acids long. The CDR3 coding sequence is TGCAGCGTTGCTGGGGCTGGAAACACCATATATTTT. This encodes CSVAGAGNTIYF.

In its sample, this clonotype was seen many times. The chain combines TRBV6-4 with TRBJ2-1, with D possibly being TRBD2 (6 bases). The CDR3 spans 15 residues. V lost 0 bases and J 0 bases, leaving 6 bases between the germline ends. Looked up from germline, CDR1 is MRHNA and CDR2 is SNTAGT. The CDR3: CASSDSSGSYNEQFF. CDR3 nucleotides: TGTGCCAGCAGTGACTCTAGCGGCTCCTACAATGAGCAGTTCTTC.